This T cell receptor (beta chain) was documented in a study of blood T cell repertoires in COVID-19. The V and J ends lost 3 bases and 8 bases respectively, with 22 bases between them. Per the germline V gene, CDR1 is SGHTA and CDR2 is FQGTGA. The CDR3 length is 17 residues. Authors' methods: Estimated nucleated cell counts came from reference gene primer amplification. Data came from immunoSEQ multiplex PCR; TCRdb stores just in-frame clones and leaves some out. The D gene and trimming were derived from the DNA, and the V and J assignments and clone size from that table. The table includes under 250,000 clones, about 90% detected once.

The sample comprised peripheral blood. The chain carries TRBV7-3 and TRBJ1-4; D gene uncertain. This clonotype originated in a man aged 30-40 years with COVID-19, enrolled during active disease. The CDR3, as DNA: TGTGCCAGCAGCTTGGTCCCCAGAGTGGGCGGGAGAGAAAAACTGTTTTTT. It codes for CASSLVPRVGGREKLFF.